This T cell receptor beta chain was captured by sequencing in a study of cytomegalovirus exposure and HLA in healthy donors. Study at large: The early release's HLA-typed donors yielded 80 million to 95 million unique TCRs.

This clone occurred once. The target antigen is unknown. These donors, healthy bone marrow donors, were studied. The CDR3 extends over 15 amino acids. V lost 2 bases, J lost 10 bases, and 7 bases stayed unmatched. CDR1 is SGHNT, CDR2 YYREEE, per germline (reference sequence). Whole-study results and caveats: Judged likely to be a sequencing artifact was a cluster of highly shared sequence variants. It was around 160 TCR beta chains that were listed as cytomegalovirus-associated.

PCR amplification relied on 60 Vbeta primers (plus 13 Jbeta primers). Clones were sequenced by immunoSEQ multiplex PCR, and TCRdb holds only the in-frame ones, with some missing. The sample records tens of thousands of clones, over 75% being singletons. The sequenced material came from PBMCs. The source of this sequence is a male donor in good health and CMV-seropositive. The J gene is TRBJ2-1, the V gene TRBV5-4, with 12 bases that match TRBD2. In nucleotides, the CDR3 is TGTGCCAGCAGCTTATGGACTAGCGGGAATCGGGAGCAGTTCTTC. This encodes CASSLWTSGNREQFF.